These 3 T cell receptor beta chains were all obtained from the same sample, sequenced in a study of CD8 T cells in ankylosing spondylitis. TCRdb recomputed calls from the 5' RACE reads with MiXCR, one row per CDR3 protein. This table holds around 35,000 distinct CDR3 sequences, 9.5% to 11% found once. Specimen: synovial fluid, either unsorted or a sorted T cell fraction (not recorded which). These receptors all stem from a male donor with ankylosing spondylitis.

This clonotype was counted between two and nine times. V is TRBV20-1 and J is TRBJ2-3; D uncertain. Trimming removed 3 bases at V and 4 bases at J, with 2 bases between. Germline V gene lookup returns CDR1 DFQATT and CDR2 SNEGSKA (reference sequence). The CDR3 is 10 residues long. The CDR3 bases are TGCAGTGCTAGTGCAGATACGCAGTATTTT. This encodes CSASADTQYF.

This clonotype was picked up a small number of times. The J gene is TRBJ2-7, the V gene TRBV6-1, with D unclear. V dropped 6 bases and J dropped 1 base, with 13 bases sitting between them. Germline V CDR1 and CDR2: MNHNS, SASEGT. The CDR3 length is 14 residues. CDR3 coding DNA: TGTGCCAGCAGGGCTCTAGGCAGGTCCTACGAGCAGTACTTC. Amino acids: CASRALGRSYEQYF.

This chain joins TRBV6-2 or TRBV6-3 and TRBJ1-4, with TRBD1 identical over 8 bases. Germline CDR1 and CDR2: MNHEY and SVGEGT. The J segment lost 9 bases and the V segment lost 7 bases, leaving 16 bases of the junction unmatched. The CDR3 sequence is 16 residues long. This CDR3 reads CASTASVLTGDQKLFF. The DNA for the CDR3 is TGTGCCAGCACCGCCTCCGTTTTGACAGGGGATCAAAAACTGTTTTTT.